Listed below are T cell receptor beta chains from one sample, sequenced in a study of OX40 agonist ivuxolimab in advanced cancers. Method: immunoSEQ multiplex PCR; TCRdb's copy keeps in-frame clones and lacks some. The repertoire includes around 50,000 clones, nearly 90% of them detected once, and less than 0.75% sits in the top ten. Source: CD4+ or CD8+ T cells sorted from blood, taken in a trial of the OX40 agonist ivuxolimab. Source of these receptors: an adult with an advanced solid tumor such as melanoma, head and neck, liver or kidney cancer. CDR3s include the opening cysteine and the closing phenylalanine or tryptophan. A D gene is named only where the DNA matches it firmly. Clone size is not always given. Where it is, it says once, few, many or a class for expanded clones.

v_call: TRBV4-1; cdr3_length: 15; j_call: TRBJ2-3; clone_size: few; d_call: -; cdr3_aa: CASSQVMLATDTQYF; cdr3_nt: TGCGCCAGCAGCCAAGTAATGCTAGCGACAGATACGCAGTATTTT
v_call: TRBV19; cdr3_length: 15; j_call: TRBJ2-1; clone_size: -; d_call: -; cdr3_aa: CASTPGSYSNNEQFF; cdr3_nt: TGTGCCAGTACCCCGGGCAGCTATAGTAACAATGAGCAGTTCTTC
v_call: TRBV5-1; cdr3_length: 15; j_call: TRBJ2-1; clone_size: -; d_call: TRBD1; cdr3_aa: CASSPQGLSYNEQFF; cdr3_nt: TGCGCCAGCAGCCCACAGGGGTTGTCCTACAATGAGCAGTTCTTC
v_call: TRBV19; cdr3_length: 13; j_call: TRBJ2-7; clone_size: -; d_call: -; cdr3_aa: CASTKTRGGEQYF; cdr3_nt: TGTGCCAGTACCAAGACCCGAGGCGGCGAGCAGTACTTC
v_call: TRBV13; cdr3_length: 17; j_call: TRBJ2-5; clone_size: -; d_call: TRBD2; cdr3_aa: CASSLGLAGGAGETQYF; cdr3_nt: TGTGCCAGCAGCTTGGGACTAGCGGGAGGGGCCGGGGAGACCCAGTACTTC
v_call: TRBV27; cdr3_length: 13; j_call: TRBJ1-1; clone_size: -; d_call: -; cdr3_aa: CASSPRGGTEAFF; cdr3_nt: TGTGCCAGCAGTCCCAGGGGAGGGACTGAAGCTTTCTTT
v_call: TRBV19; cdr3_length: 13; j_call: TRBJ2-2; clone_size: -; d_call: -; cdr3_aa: CASSKLVAGELFF; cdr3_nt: TGTGCCAGTAGTAAACTAGTCGCCGGGGAGCTGTTTTTT
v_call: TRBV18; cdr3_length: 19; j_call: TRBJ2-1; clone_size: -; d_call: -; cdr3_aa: CASSPLGQGKSGRFNEQFF; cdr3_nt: TGTGCCAGCTCACCACTTGGACAGGGAAAAAGCGGGAGATTCAATGAGCAGTTCTTC
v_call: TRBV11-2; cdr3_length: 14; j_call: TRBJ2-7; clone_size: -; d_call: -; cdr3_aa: CASSLSLSLYEQYF; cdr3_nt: TGTGCCAGCAGCCTTAGCCTCAGCCTCTACGAGCAGTACTTC
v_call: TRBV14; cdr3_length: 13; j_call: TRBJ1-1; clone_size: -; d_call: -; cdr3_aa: CASSHFRDNEAFF; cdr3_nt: TGTGCCAGCAGCCATTTCAGGGACAACGAAGCTTTCTTT
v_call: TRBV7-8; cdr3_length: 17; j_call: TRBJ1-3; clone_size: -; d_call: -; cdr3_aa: CASSSGQRQTAGNTIYF; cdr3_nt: TGTGCCAGCAGCTCGGGGCAAAGGCAGACTGCTGGAAACACCATATATTTT
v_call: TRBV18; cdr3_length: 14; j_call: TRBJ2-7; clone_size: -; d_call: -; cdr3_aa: CASSPQPSVGEQYF; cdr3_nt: TGTGCCAGCTCACCACAGCCTTCGGTAGGCGAGCAGTACTTC
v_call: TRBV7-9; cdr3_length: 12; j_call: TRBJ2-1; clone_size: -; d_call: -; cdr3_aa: CASSIWDGGQFF; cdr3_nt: TGTGCCAGCAGCATCTGGGACGGTGGGCAGTTCTTC
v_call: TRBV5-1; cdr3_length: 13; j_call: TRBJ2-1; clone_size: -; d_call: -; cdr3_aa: CASSLNVEGEQFF; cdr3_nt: TGCGCCAGCAGCTTAAACGTAGAAGGCGAGCAGTTCTTC
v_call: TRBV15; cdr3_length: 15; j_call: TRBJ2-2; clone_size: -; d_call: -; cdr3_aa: CATSPERLGTGELFF; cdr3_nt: TGTGCCACCAGCCCCGAAAGACTAGGTACCGGGGAGCTGTTTTTT
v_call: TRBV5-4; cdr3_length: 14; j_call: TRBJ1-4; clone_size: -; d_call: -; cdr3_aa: CASAREATNEKLFF; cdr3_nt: TGTGCCAGCGCCCGGGAGGCAACTAATGAAAAACTGTTTTTT
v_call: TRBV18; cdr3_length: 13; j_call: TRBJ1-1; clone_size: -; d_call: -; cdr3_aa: CASSPGLNTEAFF; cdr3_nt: TGTGCCAGCTCACCGGGGTTGAACACTGAAGCTTTCTTT
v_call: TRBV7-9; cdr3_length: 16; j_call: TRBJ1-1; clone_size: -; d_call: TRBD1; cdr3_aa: CASSPGTGGARTEAFF; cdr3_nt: TGTGCCAGCAGCCCAGGGACAGGGGGCGCGAGGACTGAAGCTTTCTTT
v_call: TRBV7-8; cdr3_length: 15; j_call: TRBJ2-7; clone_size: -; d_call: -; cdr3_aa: CASSSGGISPYEQYF; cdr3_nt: TGTGCCAGCAGCTCCGGTGGGATTTCTCCCTACGAGCAGTACTTC
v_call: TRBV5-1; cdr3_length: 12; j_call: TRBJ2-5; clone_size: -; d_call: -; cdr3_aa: CASSSGLGEQYF; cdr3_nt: TGCGCCAGCAGCTCGGGACTGGGAGAGCAGTACTTC
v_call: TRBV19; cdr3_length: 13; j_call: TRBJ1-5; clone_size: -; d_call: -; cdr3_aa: CASSTQKGQPQHF; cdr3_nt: TGTGCCAGTAGTACCCAAAAGGGGCAGCCCCAGCATTTT
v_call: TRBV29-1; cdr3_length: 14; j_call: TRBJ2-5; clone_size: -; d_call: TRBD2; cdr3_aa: CSASRGGAQETQYF; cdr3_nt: TGCAGCGCCTCGCGGGGGGGGGCCCAAGAGACCCAGTACTTC
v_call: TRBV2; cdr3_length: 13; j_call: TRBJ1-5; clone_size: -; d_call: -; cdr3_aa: CASSREGNQPQHF; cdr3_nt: TGTGCCAGCAGTAGGGAGGGCAATCAGCCCCAGCATTTT
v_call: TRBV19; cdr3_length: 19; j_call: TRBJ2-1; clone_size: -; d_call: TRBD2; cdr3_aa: CASSIDPRTSGGTYNEQFF; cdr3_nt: TGTGCCAGTAGTATAGATCCTCGGACTAGCGGGGGCACCTACAATGAGCAGTTCTTC
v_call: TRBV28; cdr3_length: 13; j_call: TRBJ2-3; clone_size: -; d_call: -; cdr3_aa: CASSLHSTDTQYF; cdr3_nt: TGTGCCAGCAGTTTACACAGCACAGATACGCAGTATTTT
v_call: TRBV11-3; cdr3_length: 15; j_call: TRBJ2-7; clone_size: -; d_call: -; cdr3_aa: CASSLEGGRSYEQYF; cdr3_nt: TGTGCCAGCAGCTTAGAAGGTGGGCGCTCCTACGAGCAGTACTTC
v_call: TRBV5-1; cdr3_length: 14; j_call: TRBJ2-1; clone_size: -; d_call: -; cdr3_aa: CASSLVGPANEQFF; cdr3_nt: TGCGCCAGCAGCTTGGTAGGACCCGCCAATGAGCAGTTCTTC
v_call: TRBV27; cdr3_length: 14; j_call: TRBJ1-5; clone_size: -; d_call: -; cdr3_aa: CASSLSAANQPQHF; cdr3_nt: TGTGCCAGCAGTTTATCGGCAGCAAATCAGCCCCAGCATTTT
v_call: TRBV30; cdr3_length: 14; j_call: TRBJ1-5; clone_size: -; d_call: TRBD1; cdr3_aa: CAWAQGGRNQPQHF; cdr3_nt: TGTGCCTGGGCCCAAGGGGGCCGCAATCAGCCCCAGCATTTT
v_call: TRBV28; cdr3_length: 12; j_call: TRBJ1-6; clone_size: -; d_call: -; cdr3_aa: CASSLGYSPLHF; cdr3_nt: TGTGCCAGCAGTTTGGGGTATTCACCCCTCCACTTT
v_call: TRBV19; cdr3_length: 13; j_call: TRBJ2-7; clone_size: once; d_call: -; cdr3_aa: CASSNPGGYEQYF; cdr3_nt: TGTGCCAGTAGTAACCCTGGGGGATACGAGCAGTACTTC
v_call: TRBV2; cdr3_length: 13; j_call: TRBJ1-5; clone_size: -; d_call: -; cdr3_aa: CASSVRSNQPQHF; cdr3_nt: TGTGCCAGCAGTGTCAGGAGCAATCAGCCCCAGCATTTT
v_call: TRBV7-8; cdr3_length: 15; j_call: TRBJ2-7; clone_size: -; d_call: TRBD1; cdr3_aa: CASSPRTGSSYEQYF; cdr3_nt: TGTGCCAGCAGCCCTCGGACAGGCAGCTCCTACGAGCAGTACTTC
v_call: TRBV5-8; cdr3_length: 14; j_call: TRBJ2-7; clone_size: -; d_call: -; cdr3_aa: CASSLEPGTYEQYF; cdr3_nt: TGTGCCAGCAGCTTGGAACCAGGAACCTACGAGCAGTACTTC
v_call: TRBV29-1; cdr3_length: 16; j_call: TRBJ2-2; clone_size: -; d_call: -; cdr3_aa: CSSGKTDIANTGELFF; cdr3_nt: TGCAGCTCCGGGAAGACAGACATAGCGAACACCGGGGAGCTGTTTTTT
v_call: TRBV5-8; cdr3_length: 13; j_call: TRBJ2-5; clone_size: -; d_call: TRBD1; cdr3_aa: CASSLQGAETQYF; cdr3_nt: TGTGCCAGCAGCTTGCAGGGGGCGGAGACCCAGTACTTC
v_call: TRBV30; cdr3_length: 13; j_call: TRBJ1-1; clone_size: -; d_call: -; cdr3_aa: CAWSVGVGTEAFF; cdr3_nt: TGTGCCTGGAGTGTTGGGGTGGGCACTGAAGCTTTCTTT
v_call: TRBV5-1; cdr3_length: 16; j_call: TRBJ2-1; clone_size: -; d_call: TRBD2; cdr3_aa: CASSLDVSGAYNEQFF; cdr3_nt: TGCGCCAGCAGCTTGGATGTTAGCGGGGCTTACAATGAGCAGTTCTTC
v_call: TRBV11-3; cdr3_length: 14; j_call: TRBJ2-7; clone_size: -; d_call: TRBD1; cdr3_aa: CASSSGTGVHEQYF; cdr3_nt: TGTGCCAGCAGCTCTGGGACAGGGGTCCACGAGCAGTACTTC
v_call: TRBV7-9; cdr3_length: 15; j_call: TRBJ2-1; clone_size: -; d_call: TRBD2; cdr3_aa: CASSFSGSGLNEQFF; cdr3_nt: TGTGCCAGCAGCTTTAGCGGGAGCGGCCTCAATGAGCAGTTCTTC
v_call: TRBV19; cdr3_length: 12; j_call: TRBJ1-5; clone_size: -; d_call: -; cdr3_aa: CASSIEGGPLNF; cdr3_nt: TGTGCCAGTAGTATAGAGGGAGGGCCCCTGAATTTT
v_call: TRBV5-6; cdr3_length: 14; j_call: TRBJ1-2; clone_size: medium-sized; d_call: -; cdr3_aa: CASSLEQGSYGYTF; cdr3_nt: TGTGCCAGCAGCTTGGAACAGGGAAGCTATGGCTACACCTTC
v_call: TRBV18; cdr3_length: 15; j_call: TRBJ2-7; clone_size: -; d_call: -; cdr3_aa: CASSPRMTHSYEQYF; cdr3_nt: TGTGCCAGCTCACCTCGGATGACGCACTCCTACGAGCAGTACTTC
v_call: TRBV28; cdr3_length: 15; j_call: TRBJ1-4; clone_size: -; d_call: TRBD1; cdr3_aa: CASRPSGTANEKLFF; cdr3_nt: TGTGCCAGCAGACCCTCCGGGACAGCTAATGAAAAACTGTTTTTT
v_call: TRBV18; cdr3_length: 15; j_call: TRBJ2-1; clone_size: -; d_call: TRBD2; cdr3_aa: CASSGTSGRLSEQFF; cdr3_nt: TGTGCCAGCTCAGGGACTAGCGGGAGGCTGAGTGAGCAGTTCTTC
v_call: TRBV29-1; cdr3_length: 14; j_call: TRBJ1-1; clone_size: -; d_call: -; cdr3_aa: CSGRGGAMNTEAFF; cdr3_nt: TGCAGCGGCAGAGGGGGTGCCATGAACACTGAAGCTTTCTTT